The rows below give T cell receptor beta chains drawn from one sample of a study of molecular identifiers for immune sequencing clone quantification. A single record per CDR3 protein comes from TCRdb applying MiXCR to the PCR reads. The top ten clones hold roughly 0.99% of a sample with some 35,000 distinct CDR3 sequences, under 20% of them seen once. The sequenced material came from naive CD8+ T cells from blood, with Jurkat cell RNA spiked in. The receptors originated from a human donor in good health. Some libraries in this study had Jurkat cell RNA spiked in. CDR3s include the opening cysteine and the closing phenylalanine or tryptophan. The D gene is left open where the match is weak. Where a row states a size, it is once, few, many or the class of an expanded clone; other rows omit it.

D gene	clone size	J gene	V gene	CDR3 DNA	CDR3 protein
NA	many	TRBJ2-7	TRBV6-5	TGTGCCAGCAGTTACAGACCGACCAGGGTACCCTACGAGCAGTACTTC	CASSYRPTRVPYEQYF
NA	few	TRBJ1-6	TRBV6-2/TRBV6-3	TGTGCCAGCAGTTACTCCAAGCCAAACGGACTCCCCGATTCACCCCTCCACTTT	CASSYSKPNGLPDSPLHF
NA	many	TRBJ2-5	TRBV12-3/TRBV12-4	TGTGCCAGCAGTCCTCCAGGTAGCGCCGAAGAGACCCAGTACTTC	CASSPPGSAEETQYF
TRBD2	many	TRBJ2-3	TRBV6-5	TGTGCCAGCAGTCCCCCCAGTATCGCGTTCGGCGGGAGCCCAGATACGCAGTATTTT	CASSPPSIAFGGSPDTQYF
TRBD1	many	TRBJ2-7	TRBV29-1	TGCAGCGTTGAAGTAGGGACAGTGGACTACGAGCAGTACTTC	CSVEVGTVDYEQYF
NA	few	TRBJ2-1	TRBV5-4	TGTGCCAGCAGCTTGGAGAGGGATGGAGGCCCTTACAATGAGCAGTTCTTC	CASSLERDGGPYNEQFF
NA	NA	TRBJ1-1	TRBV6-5	TGTGCCCCTCCGGGAGGCACTGAAGCTTTCTTT	CAPPGGTEAFF
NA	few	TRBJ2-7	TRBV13	TGTGCCAGCAGCATACGGACGCATAACTCCTACGAGCAGTACTTC	CASSIRTHNSYEQYF
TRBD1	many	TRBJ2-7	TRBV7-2	TGTGCCAGCAGCTTATTACGGGACAGGGCCTACGAGCAGTACTTC	CASSLLRDRAYEQYF
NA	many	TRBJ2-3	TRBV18	TGTGCCAGCTCACAGGAGTCCGGACGCACAGATACGCAGTATTTT	CASSQESGRTDTQYF
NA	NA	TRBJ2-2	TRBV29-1	TGCAGCGCCGGCTTAGACGGAACGAACACCGGGGAGCTGTTTTTT	CSAGLDGTNTGELFF